These 25 T cell receptor beta chains were sequenced from one sample in a study of T cells in Graves' hyperthyroidism and ophthalmopathy. RNA transcripts yielded amplified TCR beta CDR3 regions. The HTBI primer set drove a first-round RT-PCR of the TCR CDR3. TCRdb processed the multiplex PCR reads anew with MiXCR; each CDR3 protein has one entry. The sample has around 190,000 distinct CDR3 sequences, about 18% seen once. Sequences were obtained from blood. All receptors come from a woman between 50 and 59 years old with Graves' hyperthyroidism.

This clonotype was counted many times. J is TRBJ2-6 and V is TRBV6-5; D possibly matches TRBD1 or TRBD2 (5 bases each). Germline V gives CDR1 MNHEY, CDR2 SVGAGI. The CDR3 runs to 18 residues. Trimming removed 0 bases from V and 4 bases from J, with 16 bases in between. The CDR3 reads CASSYSGANSGGANVLTF. In DNA form, the CDR3 reads TGTGCCAGCAGTTACTCCGGGGCGAATTCCGGGGGGGCCAACGTCCTGACTTTC.

This clonotype has a count of ten or more. V and J are TRBV7-9 and TRBJ1-6, with 8 nucleotides matching TRBD1. V dropped 5 bases and J dropped 8; count of bases not matched to a gene: 5. This CDR3 region has 14 residues. The germline V gene encodes CDR1 SEHNR and CDR2 FQNEAQ (reference sequence). The CDR3 DNA is TGTGCCAGCAGCCGATCGACAGGGGATTCACCCCTCCACTTT. Its translation: CASSRSTGDSPLHF.

In this sample, this clonotype turned up a few times. The chain couples TRBV12-3 or TRBV12-4 to TRBJ2-5; 8 nucleotides align to TRBD1. The CDR3 runs 14 residues. With 6 bases clipped from V and 3 bases from J, the junction kept 6 bases outside the gene matches. CDR3 in DNA: TGTGCCAGCAGCGACAGGGGAGTCGAAGAGACCCAGTACTTC. This encodes CASSDRGVEETQYF.

This chain uses TRBV6-2 or TRBV6-3 with TRBJ2-7, with 9 bases fitting TRBD2. The V and J ends lost 5 bases and 2 bases, in that order; junction bases with no gene match: 10. Germline CDR1 and CDR2: MNHEY and SVGEGT. The CDR3 contains 16 residues. The CDR3: CASSDEGGGAPYEQYF. The CDR3 bases are TGTGCCAGCAGTGACGAGGGCGGGGGGGCCCCCTACGAGCAGTACTTC.

This clonotype was counted many times. The chain has TRBV7-9 and TRBJ2-7; a possible D gene is TRBD2 (5 bases). V was clipped by 4 bases and J by 6 bases, with 16 bases between them. The CDR3 has 14 residues. Per the germline V gene, CDR1 is SEHNR and CDR2 is FQNEAQ (reference sequence). CDR3: CASSSPSTGSEQYF. The CDR3 coding sequence is TGTGCCAGCAGCTCGCCAAGTACGGGGAGCGAGCAGTACTTC.

This clonotype was observed many times. This chain connects TRBV19 to TRBJ2-3; a possible D gene is TRBD1 (6 bases). The germline V gene has CDR1 LNHDA and CDR2 SQIVND (reference sequence). The CDR3 consists of 14 residues. V lost 7 bases and J 8 bases, leaving 19 bases between the germline ends. The DNA for the CDR3 is TGTGCCAGTACCCTGGTAGGGGGATCGGGTACGCAGTATTTT. Its translation: CASTLVGGSGTQYF. Combining the CDR3 with reference TRBV19 and TRBJ2-3 gives the whole variable domain DGGITQSPKYLFRKEGQNVTLSCEQNLNHDAMYWYRQDPGQGLRLIYYSQIVNDFQKGDIAEGYSVSREKKESFPLTVTSAQKNPTAFYLCASTLVGGSGTQYFGPGTRLTVL.

This clonotype appeared a few times. V and J are TRBV7-8 and TRBJ1-2; a possible D gene is TRBD1 (6 bases). V was clipped by 3 bases and J by 8 bases, with 13 bases between them. The germline CDR1 and CDR2 sequences are SGHVS and FQNEAQ. This CDR3 spans 13 amino acids. The CDR3 nucleotides are TGTGCCAGCAGCTTCTCCCGACAGGAGGGCTACACCTTC. The encoded protein is CASSFSRQEGYTF.

This clonotype has ten or more counts. The chain links TRBV20-1 to TRBJ1-2; D unresolved. Trimming pared 6 bases from V and 8 bases from J, leaving 19 bases between. The length of the CDR3 is 13 residues. The germline V gene encodes CDR1 DFQATT and CDR2 SNEGSKA (reference sequence). The CDR3 sequence is CSAADAGGKGYTF. DNA for the CDR3: TGCAGTGCCGCCGACGCGGGCGGGAAAGGCTACACCTTC.

This clonotype was seen ten or more times. The CDR3 sequence: CASSIGTEGTQYF. For the CDR3, the DNA is TGTGCCAGCAGTATCGGGACTGAGGGGACCCAGTACTTC. The V call is TRBV6-1, the J call TRBJ2-5; D might be TRBD2 (6 bases). Germline V gene data show CDR1 as MNHNS and CDR2 as SASEGT. The length of the CDR3 is 13 residues. Trimming shortened V by 5 bases and J by 7 bases, and 14 bases separated the two germline ends.

To note about this clonotype: A read error may produce the germline difference seen at one junction end. CDR3 in amino acids: CASTFLAGTSLSCEQYF. The CDR3 nucleotides read TGTGCCAGCACCTTTTTGGCAGGGACCTCTCTCTCCTGCGAGCAGTACTTC. The chain links TRBV7-9 to TRBJ2-7, with D perhaps being TRBD1 or TRBD2 (5 bases each). Germline V CDR1 and CDR2: SEHNR, FQNEAQ (reference sequence). The CDR3 is 17 amino acids.

The table lists this clonotype with many counts. V and J are TRBV2 and TRBJ2-4, with 11 bases aligning to TRBD1. CDR3 length: 15 residues. CDR1 is SNHLY, CDR2 FYNNEI, per germline. The trim removed 6 bases at V and 8 bases at J, leaving 9 bases unmatched. CDR3 in amino acids: CASRLRDRGFDIQYF. The DNA for the CDR3 is TGTGCCAGCAGGCTCCGGGACAGGGGGTTCGACATTCAGTACTTC.

This clonotype has a count of ten or more. This chain joins TRBV11-2 and TRBJ2-2; D remains ambiguous. Germline V gene lookup returns CDR1 SGHAT and CDR2 FQNNGV. The CDR3 extends over 13 amino acids. Trimming pared 3 bases from V and 6 bases from J, leaving 8 bases between. The CDR3 is CASSLQASGELFF. DNA of the CDR3: TGTGCCAGCAGCTTGCAGGCTTCCGGGGAGCTGTTTTTT.

The gene calls are TRBV3-1 and TRBJ1-4, with 9 bases matching TRBD1. The germline gives CDR1 LGHDT, CDR2 YNNKEL (reference sequence). Germline trimming cut 2 bases from V and 8 bases from J; bases unmatched to any gene: 9. The CDR3 contains 16 residues. The DNA for the CDR3 is TGTGCCAGCAGCCAACTGGCCGGGACAGGGTGGGAAAAACTGTTTTTT. It encodes CASSQLAGTGWEKLFF.

This clonotype came up many times. The chain combines TRBV2 with TRBJ1-1; a weak D match, TRBD1 (6 bases). Germline V gene lookup returns CDR1 SNHLY and CDR2 FYNNEI. Between the trimmed V and J ends, which lost 8 bases and 0 bases, there was a span of 10 bases. This CDR3 comprises 13 residues. CDR3 in DNA: TGTGCCAGCGGGGGACAAATGAACACTGAAGCTTTCTTT. It encodes CASGGQMNTEAFF.

This clonotype has at least ten counts. The genes are TRBV6-5 and TRBJ1-5; the match to TRBD1 covers 9 bases. The CDR3 has 15 residues. With 2 bases clipped from V and 3 bases from J, the junction kept 2 bases outside the gene matches. Germline V gene lookup returns CDR1 MNHEY and CDR2 SVGAGI. The CDR3 loop reads CASSYGTGNNQPQHF. CDR3 nucleotide sequence: TGTGCCAGCAGTTACGGGACAGGGAACAATCAGCCCCAGCATTTT.

With regard to this clonotype: This may be a read error: a much more frequent sequence differs by one nucleotide. The chain couples TRBV28 to TRBJ2-2; 8 bases are a match to TRBD1. Germline V CDR1 and CDR2: MDHEN, SYDVKM. The length of the CDR3 is 16 residues. CDR3 bases: TGTGCCAGCAGAATCCCAGGGGGCGCGAACACCAGGGAGCTGTTTTTT. This gives the protein CASRIPGGANTRELFF.

This clonotype was seen repeatedly, ten times or more. The chain couples TRBV7-2 to TRBJ2-7; D may be TRBD1 or TRBD2 (5 bases each). This CDR3 has 15 residues. Trimming cost V 0 bases and J 0 bases, with 9 bases left between them. Germline CDR1 is SGHTA and CDR2 is FQGNSA. The CDR3 spells CASSLAGVFSYEQYF. CDR3 nucleotides: TGTGCCAGCAGCTTAGCGGGGGTTTTCTCCTACGAGCAGTACTTC.

As concerns this clonotype: This may come from a read error, since a much larger clone is one base off. It is likely a read error, because the conserved phenylalanine at the end of the CDR3 is missing. The CDR3 loop is CASSGTPSYEQYL. In nucleotides, the CDR3 is TGTGCCAGCAGCGGGACTCCTTCCTACGAGCAGTACTTA. The V gene is TRBV5-4, the J gene TRBJ2-7, with a possible D match to TRBD2 (6 bases). The CDR3 extends over 13 amino acids. V was pared by 4 bases and J by 1 base, with 9 bases between. Germline CDR1 SGHNT, CDR2 YYREEE (reference sequence).

The chain has TRBV2 and TRBJ2-7, with D maybe TRBD2 (6 bases). Germline V gives CDR1 SNHLY, CDR2 FYNNEI. Between the trimmed V and J ends, which lost 4 bases and 5 bases, there was a span of 15 bases. CDR3 length: 14 amino acids. DNA for the CDR3: TGTGCCAGCAGTGTAGGGCGGGGAGATAACGAGCAGTACTTC. Its protein is CASSVGRGDNEQYF.

This clonotype was counted at least ten times. This sequence joins TRBV20-1 and TRBJ2-5; no clear D. V dropped 3 bases and J dropped 5 bases, with 10 bases sitting between them. The length of the CDR3 is 12 residues. Germline CDR1 is DFQATT and CDR2 is SNEGSKA (reference sequence). The DNA of the CDR3 is TGCAGTGCTAGCATGGGTCGGGAGACCCAGTACTTC. It is translated as CSASMGRETQYF.

The chain combines TRBV6-1 with TRBJ1-2; no reliable D call. From germline, CDR1 is MNHNS and CDR2 SASEGT. The V end lost 1 base, the J end lost 8 bases, and 20 bases lay between the germline ends. This CDR3 is 16 amino acids long. CDR3 amino acids: CASSEEGSSRVRGYTF. DNA for the CDR3: TGTGCCAGCAGTGAAGAAGGAAGTTCTCGGGTTCGGGGCTACACCTTC.

This sequence joins TRBV4-1 and TRBJ2-1; 9 nucleotides agree with TRBD1. The length of the CDR3 is 15 residues. The germline CDR1 and CDR2 sequences are MGHRA and YSYEKL. V lost 0 bases, J lost 7 bases, and 4 bases stayed unmatched. In DNA, the CDR3 is TGCGCCAGCAGCCAAGAATTGGGACAGGGAAATGAGCAGTTCTTC. This gives the protein CASSQELGQGNEQFF.

The sample holds many counts of this clonotype. The chain has TRBV11-2 and TRBJ2-3; unclear D gene. CDR1 is SGHAT, CDR2 FQNNGV, per germline. With 0 bases removed from V and 4 bases from J, the gap between germline ends came to 11 bases. The CDR3 loop spans 15 amino acids. The CDR3 reads CASSLDDRRADTQYF. The DNA for the CDR3 is TGTGCCAGCAGCTTAGATGACCGGCGAGCAGATACGCAGTATTTT. The full variable domain, completed using reference TRBV11-2 and TRBJ2-3, is EAGVAQSPRYKIIEKRQSVAFWCNPISGHATLYWYQQILGQGPKLLIQFQNNGVVDDSQLPKDRFSAERLKGVDSTLKIQPAKLEDSAVYLCASSLDDRRADTQYFGPGTRLTVL.

This clonotype has a count of ten or more. The J gene is TRBJ2-7, the V gene TRBV10-3; 8 bases are a match to TRBD1. This CDR3 contains 13 residues. V dropped 7 bases and J dropped 6; count of bases not matched to a gene: 8. Looked up from germline, CDR1 is ENHRY and CDR2 is SYGVKD. CDR3 nucleotides: TGTGCCATCAATAGGGAAACAGGGGGCGAGCAGTACTTC. Translation: CAINRETGGEQYF.

This clonotype showed up many times. The V gene is TRBV7-3, the J gene TRBJ1-5; D is uncertain. Germline CDR1 SGHTA, CDR2 FQGTGA. Between the trimmed V and J ends, which lost 2 bases and 3 bases, there was a span of 5 bases. The CDR3 runs 13 residues. The CDR3 DNA sequence: TGTGCCAGCAGCTTATTCCCCAATCAGCCCCAGCATTTT. Protein: CASSLFPNQPQHF.